This T cell receptor (beta chain) was recovered during a study of T cell responses to AZD1222 COVID-19 vaccine. Trimming took 0 bases from V and 4 from J; bases not matched to a gene: 2. Looked up from germline, CDR1 is SEHNR and CDR2 is FQNEAQ (reference sequence). The CDR3 sequence is 14 residues long. Measured with immunoSEQ multiplex PCR; TCRdb has only the in-frame clones, and not every one. The repertoire consists of about 130,000 clones, with under 95% occurring once and the leading ten covering under 1.2%. The TCR originated in an adult who received the AZD1222 COVID-19 vaccine. The chain joins TRBV7-9 to TRBJ1-2; TRBD1 matches at 7 bases. Sequenced material: peripheral blood, taken 28 days after the second AZD1222 dose. The CDR3: CASSLATGAYGYTF. The CDR3 DNA reads TGTGCCAGCAGCTTAGCAACAGGGGCCTATGGCTACACCTTC.